This TCR beta chain derives from a study of blood T cell repertoires in COVID-19. At the level of the study: PBMCs, B-cell-depleted T cells, or T cells were the source of the cDNA or gDNA that made up the material.

Original data processing: Reference gene primer amplification gave estimated nucleated cell counts. Measured with immunoSEQ multiplex PCR; TCRdb has only the in-frame clones, and not every one. That table supplies the V and J calls and clone size; D and trimming were determined from the DNA. The table lists tens of thousands of clones, around 81% of them singletons, with approximately 15% in the top ten. The CDR3 is 11 residues long. From germline, CDR1 is SGHRS and CDR2 YFSETQ. Trimming cost V 4 bases and J 4 bases, with 5 bases left between them. Sequenced material: peripheral blood. The receptor was isolated from a human donor in a cohort sampled during active COVID-19. J is TRBJ1-1 and V is TRBV5-1, with D unresolved. This chain's CDR3 is CASSRGTEAFF. In nucleotides, the CDR3 is TGCGCCAGCAGCCGGGGCACTGAAGCTTTCTTT.